This T cell receptor beta chain was found in a study of beta chain features in type 1 diabetes. Study conclusions and caveats: Shorter TCRB CDR3s, moderately but significantly so, were found in Type 1 diabetes patients in all four CD4+ subsets. Within patients, naive, central memory and Treg TCRB repertoires seemed more similar than within healthy donors.

A CD45RO/CCR7/CD25/CD127/CD95/CD27 panel sorted naive, central memory, regulatory and stem cell-like memory CD4+ cells. Each sorted population was over 98% pure. What was sequenced were expressed TCRB transcripts, since all of the isolated RNA had been reverse transcribed. Clones were sequenced by immunoSEQ multiplex PCR, and TCRdb holds only the in-frame ones, with some missing. Of about 450,000 clones listed, over 10% are singletons. This CDR3 is 16 amino acids long. V dropped 5 bases and J dropped 3 bases, with 19 bases sitting between them. Germline CDR1 and CDR2: MNHEY and SMNVEV (reference sequence). In regard to this clone: Its antigen is unidentified.

The TCR sequence derives from a woman aged 18-30 years in good health. The sequencing input was naive CD4+ T cells from blood. The chain has TRBV27 and TRBJ1-1, with a tentative D call TRBD1 (6 bases). CDR3 residues: CASSIRYRVEDTEAFF. The DNA of the CDR3 is TGTGCCAGCAGTATACGGTACAGGGTCGAAGACACTGAAGCTTTCTTT.